These 20 T cell receptor beta chains were sequenced from one sample in a study of T cell responses to AZD1222 COVID-19 vaccine. The data were produced by immunoSEQ multiplex PCR, yet TCRdb's version contains in-frame clones alone and is incomplete. The sample carries approximately 30,000 clones, about four fifths recorded once. This specimen consisted of peripheral blood, obtained 28 days after the second AZD1222 dose. Receptors were obtained from an adult who received the AZD1222 COVID-19 vaccine.

As to this clone: The same CDR3 is also encoded by other DNA sequences in this sample. The J gene is TRBJ1-4, the V gene TRBV28; 10 positions match TRBD1. The CDR3 has 14 amino acids. Germline lookup yields CDR1 MDHEN and CDR2 SYDVKM. Germline trimming cut 5 bases from V and 7 bases from J; bases unmatched to any gene: 4. In DNA, the CDR3 is TGTGCCAGCAGTCGGACAGGGGGGGGTGAAAAACTGTTTTTT. Protein product: CASSRTGGGEKLFF.

This chain joins TRBV29-1 and TRBJ1-2; TRBD1 agrees at 8 bases. This CDR3 comprises 13 residues. With 8 bases clipped from V and 2 bases from J, the junction kept 7 bases outside the gene matches. Germline lookup yields CDR1 SQVTM and CDR2 ANQGSEA. The CDR3 DNA is TGCAGCTTCATGACAGGGGAGAACTATGGCTACACCTTC. This encodes CSFMTGENYGYTF.

The chain carries TRBV18 and TRBJ2-5; weak D call: TRBD1 (5 bases). CDR1 and CDR2 from the germline V gene are KGHSH and LQKENI. There are 14 residues in the CDR3. Trimming removed 1 base at V and 5 bases at J, with 11 bases between. CDR3 protein: CASSPRQRMETQYF. The CDR3 bases are TGTGCCAGCTCACCACGACAGCGAATGGAGACCCAGTACTTC.

V gene TRBV12-3 or TRBV12-4 combines with J gene TRBJ1-5; D is unclear. V was cut by 0 bases and J by 4 bases, with 4 bases left in between. This CDR3 is 13 amino acids long. In DNA form, the CDR3 reads TGTGCCAGCAGTTTAGCCGATAATCAGCCCCAGCATTTT. This translates into CASSLADNQPQHF.

This clone was detected a few times. The chain has TRBV2 and TRBJ2-5; TRBD1 or TRBD2 may be the D gene (5 bases each). CDR1 SNHLY and CDR2 FYNNEI come from the germline V gene. The CDR3 is 15 residues long. Trimming left V 6 bases short and J 1 base short, with 15 bases between. The chain's CDR3 is CASSPGPLIQETQYF. DNA of the CDR3: TGTGCCAGCAGCCCGGGACCACTTATCCAAGAGACCCAGTACTTC.

The chain couples TRBV7-9 to TRBJ2-4; 7 bases agree with TRBD1. V was pared by 5 bases and J by 5 bases, with 15 bases of the junction left unmatched. The CDR3 totals 17 residues. Germline-derived CDR1 and CDR2 are SEHNR and FQNEAQ (reference sequence). In DNA form, the CDR3 reads TGTGCCAGCAGCGGTCCCGGGACAGCCCATCGGGAAAACATTCAGTACTTC. Its protein is CASSGPGTAHRENIQYF.

The rearrangement uses TRBV10-1 and TRBJ1-6, with TRBD1 identical over 8 bases. CDR1 and CDR2 from the germline V gene are WNHNN and SYGVQD (reference sequence). The CDR3 has 17 amino acids. V shed 3 bases, J shed 5 bases, and the junction held 9 bases outside the gene matches. As DNA, the CDR3 is TGCGCCAGCAGTGATCACGGACAGGGAAGGGATAATTCACCCCTCCACTTT. Amino acids: CASSDHGQGRDNSPLHF.

This chain joins TRBV10-3 and TRBJ2-1, with 8 positions matching TRBD2. The CDR3 extends over 12 amino acids. Germline assignment: CDR1 ENHRY and CDR2 SYGVKD. V shed 5 bases and J 10 bases; nucleotides not matched to a gene: 4. Here the CDR3 DNA reads TGTGCCATCAGTAGCGGGAGCCGAGAGCAGTTCTTC. The encoded protein is CAISSGSREQFF.

This chain joins TRBV7-2 and TRBJ2-3, with TRBD2 as a possible D gene (5 bases). The CDR3 sequence is 15 residues long. Trimming took 2 bases from V and 0 from J, leaving 9 bases between them. The germline V gene has CDR1 SGHTA and CDR2 FQGNSA. The CDR3 loop reads CASSLSGPSTDTQYF. The CDR3 nucleotides read TGTGCCAGCAGCTTAAGCGGTCCCAGCACAGATACGCAGTATTTT.

There are a few counts of this clone. For the CDR3, the DNA is TGCGCCAGCAGCTCGGGACAGGGACCCTATGGCTACACCTTC. Encoded protein: CASSSGQGPYGYTF. V is TRBV5-1 and J is TRBJ1-2; 9 bases map to TRBD1. The germline gives CDR1 SGHRS, CDR2 YFSETQ. This CDR3 contains 14 residues. V trimming: 3 bases; J trimming: 4 bases; junction bases outside the gene matches: 4.

The chain links TRBV27 to TRBJ2-1, with 8 bases fitting TRBD2. Germline V gene data show CDR1 as MNHEY and CDR2 as SMNVEV (reference sequence). V was clipped by 2 bases and J by 0 bases; unmatched bases: 15. This CDR3 contains 20 residues. CDR3 region: CASSLPPVPGGPSSYNEQFF. The DNA of the CDR3 is TGTGCCAGCAGTTTACCGCCAGTACCGGGGGGGCCTAGCTCCTACAATGAGCAGTTCTTC.

This clone was seen only once. The chain joins TRBV6-2 or TRBV6-3 to TRBJ2-7; 9 bases match TRBD2. CDR1 and CDR2 from the germline V gene are MNHEY and SVGEGT. Trimming cost V 2 bases and J 7 bases; bases outside gene matches: 12. This CDR3 contains 16 residues. The CDR3 is CASSYGASGIRGEQYV. CDR3 bases: TGTGCCAGCAGTTACGGGGCTAGCGGGATTAGAGGGGAGCAGTACGTC.

The chain links TRBV18 to TRBJ1-2, with a tentative D call TRBD1 (5 bases). The V gene's germline CDR1 is KGHSH and CDR2 LQKENI. V lost 1 base, J lost 4 bases, and 7 bases lay in between. The CDR3 is 13 residues long. The DNA for the CDR3 is TGTGCCAGCTCACCACAGGGGTTCTATGGCTACACCTTC. Translated, it gives CASSPQGFYGYTF. Combining the CDR3 with reference TRBV18 and TRBJ1-2 gives the whole variable domain NAGVMQNPRHLVRRRGQEARLRCSPMKGHSHVYWYRQLPEEGLKFMVYLQKENIIDESGMPKERFSAEFPKEGPSILRIQQVVRGDSAAYFCASSPQGFYGYTFGSGTRLTVV.

The gene calls are TRBV3-1 (or the pseudogene TRBV3-2) and TRBJ2-4; D may be TRBD1 or TRBD2 (5 bases each). V was cut by 1 base and J by 0 bases, with 7 bases left in between. The CDR3 contains 15 residues. CDR1 and CDR2 (germline): LGHDT, YNNKEL (reference sequence). The CDR3 DNA is TGTGCCAGCAGCCAAGGTGGGACAGCCAAAAACATTCAGTACTTC. It encodes CASSQGGTAKNIQYF.

The chain couples TRBV3-1 (or the pseudogene TRBV3-2) to TRBJ1-2; TRBD1 matches 8 bases. V shed 1 base, J shed 8 bases, and the junction held 9 bases outside the gene matches. Germline values: CDR1 LGHDT, CDR2 YNNKEL (reference sequence). The CDR3 consists of 15 residues. The CDR3, as DNA: TGTGCCAGCAGCCAAGCTGGCCAGGGGGCCAGGGGCTACACCTTC. Translation: CASSQAGQGARGYTF.

The rearrangement uses TRBV7-6 and TRBJ2-6, with TRBD1 matching over 10 bases. CDR1 is SGHVS and CDR2 is FNYEAQ in the germline V gene. With V trimmed by 1 base and J by 3 bases, 3 bases remained unmatched. The CDR3 is 17 amino acids. Here the CDR3 DNA reads TGTGCCAGCAGCTTAGTGGGACAGGGGTTTGGGGCCAACGTCCTGACTTTC. Translated: CASSLVGQGFGANVLTF.

The chain is built from TRBV7-6 and TRBJ2-7; perhaps D is TRBD1 or TRBD2 (5 bases each). The CDR3 is 15 amino acids. Trimming stripped 4 bases from V and 1 base from J, with 14 bases between. Germline V gene sequence: CDR1 SGHVS, CDR2 FNYEAQ. CDR3 residues: CASSSQPGPSYEQYF. Here the CDR3 DNA reads TGTGCCAGCAGCTCGCAACCGGGACCTTCCTACGAGCAGTACTTC.

V gene TRBV19 combines with J gene TRBJ2-5, with 7 nucleotides matching TRBD1. CDR1 and CDR2 (germline): LNHDA, SQIVND (reference sequence). The CDR3 is 16 residues long. V was clipped by 4 bases and J by 4 bases; unmatched bases: 12. In DNA, the CDR3 is TGTGCCAGTAGTAGTGGACAGGTGATGATGGGAGAGACCCAGTACTTC. Protein sequence: CASSSGQVMMGETQYF.

This clone appeared once. This chain connects TRBV10-3 to TRBJ2-7; TRBD2 aligns across 15 bases. V dropped 6 bases and J dropped 2; count of bases not matched to a gene: 2. The CDR3 runs to 15 residues. Germline values: CDR1 ENHRY, CDR2 SYGVKD. CDR3 DNA sequence: TGTGCCATCAGCTGGACTAGCGGGGGGGCCTACGAGCAGTACTTC. Its translation: CAISWTSGGAYEQYF.

This chain uses TRBV4-3 with TRBJ1-4, with D unresolved. The CDR3 has 15 amino acids. Per the germline V gene, CDR1 is LGHNA and CDR2 is YSLEER. Trimming left V 2 bases short and J 2 bases short, with 9 bases between. The CDR3 sequence is CASSQYHQTNEKLFF. DNA for the CDR3: TGCGCCAGCAGCCAATATCACCAGACTAATGAAAAACTGTTTTTT.